This TCR beta chain was obtained from a study of beta chain features in type 1 diabetes (dated by TCRdb to 2016 to 2018). For the study in its entirety: Patients and healthy donors did not differ in mean age, gender distribution, total cell number or subset yield. Whereas all 30 or so donors provided naive and central memory subsets, regulatory and stem cell-like memory subsets were isolated from just 8 patients and about eight healthy donors. A total of roughly 99 million sorted cells were examined across all samples, and the number of cells per subset was strongly correlated with RNA yield. In the study, TCRB repertoires of sorted circulating CD4+ T cell subsets from recently diagnosed type 1 diabetes patients were compared with those of matched healthy donors. The investigation overall reported the following: Sequencing cDNA rather than genomic DNA could over-represent highly expressing activated cells, although activation and CD3 levels did not differ between groups. At VDJ recombination sites, patients with type 1 diabetes made fewer insertions and deleted more nucleotides, a pattern implying thymic rearrangement abnormalities. A moderate but significant shortening of TCRB CDR3 length was observed in type 1 diabetes patients in all four CD4+ subsets. Because small numbers of individuals were included in the HLA sub-analyses, any influence of HLA type on TCRB rearrangement was left unresolved. Naive, central memory and regulatory TCRB repertoires appeared more similar among patients than among healthy donors. PCR may preferentially amplify shorter templates, but because patient and control samples were amplified and corrected together, any resulting skew would affect both groups equally.

Looking up the germline V gene yields CDR1 SGHAT and CDR2 FQNNGV. From its cysteine to its phenylalanine, the CDR3 spans 15 amino acids. The retained sequence is limited to the CDR3, 45 bases, with the frame set at the first base. V loses 0 bases, J loses 6 bases, and the germline ends lie 14 bases apart. Each donor gave one peripheral blood draw, approximately 110 mL on average, collected into heparinised tubes. Naive, central memory, regulatory and stem cell-like memory CD4+ T cells were sorted on a BD FACSAria II using a panel including CD45RO, CCR7, CD25, CD127, CD95 and CD27. Purity was above 98% for every sorted population. Right away, PBMCs were isolated by Lymphoprep density gradient centrifugation and were stained directly, with no culture step. Samples were stained and sorted in pairs, with one healthy donor and one patient per experiment, so that batch effects were minimized. All of the isolated RNA was reverse transcribed with the High Capacity cDNA Reverse Transcription Kit, so expressed TCRB transcripts were sequenced. Naive, central memory and regulatory T cell samples underwent deep immunoSEQ sequencing, averaging approximately 3.5 million total reads per sample. Sorted cells were lysed in RLT buffer, and RNA was extracted using DNase-treated RNeasy Micro or Mini kits according to cell number. To prevent cross-contamination, every cell subset was processed on its own, while patient and healthy donor samples were processed together. The immunoSEQ multiplex PCR was used to amplify TCRB sequences from cDNA, generating 87-bp fragments that spanned the CDR3 region. Sequencing of the amplicons was performed on the Illumina HiSeq platform. The original pipeline was this. Synthetic template baselines were used to correct PCR bias computationally, reads within Hamming distance 2 were collapsed together, and singletons that could not be merged were discarded. Reads were aligned to IMGT to assign V, D and J genes, CDR3 length, and insertions or deletions at six rearrangement sites. Within each subset, clonotype counts were normalized to the number of sorted cells before true diversity and Gini coefficients were calculated with the tcR R package. The overlap coefficient, calculated on TCRB nucleotide sequences, was used to measure repertoire sharing. TCRdb holds this immuneACCESS table with in-frame rearrangements only. Some clones are missing; in checked studies, unresolved V genes explain under half, and the rest has no known cause. V and J calls and clone size come straight from that table; D and trimming were deduced from the DNA. A total of approximately 170,000 clones appear in this sample, roughly 9% of them only once. The ten largest clones represent less than 3% of the sample.

Turning to this clone: It has no known antigen specificity. Base qualities were left out, and no much larger clone turns up one base away.

Source material: central memory CD4+ T cells from blood. The chain was built from TRBV11-2 and TRBJ1-2; no D gene can be assigned with confidence. This TCR was recovered from a young woman in good health. Read as DNA, the sequence is TGTGCCAGCAGCTTAGACCACACCGATGGGCATGGCTACACCTTC. Protein translation: CASSLDHTDGHGYTF.